Following are 5 T cell receptor beta chains from one sample sequenced in a study of blood T cell repertoires in COVID-19. TCRdb keeps only in-frame clones here, not all; method: immunoSEQ multiplex PCR. The sample lists roughly 670,000 clones; 90% were seen once. Sequencing input: peripheral blood. These receptors all come from a woman aged 18 to 35 with acute or convalescent COVID-19.

CDR3 coding DNA: TGTGCCAGCAGCTTGCGGGGGGCTGAGGCTAATGAAAAACTGTTTTTT. This encodes CASSLRGAEANEKLFF. The genes are TRBV9 and TRBJ1-4, with TRBD1 as a possible D gene (6 bases). Trimming removed 4 bases from V and 3 bases from J, with 16 bases in between. CDR1 and CDR2 (germline): SGDLS, YYNGEE. This CDR3 has 16 residues.

V usage is TRBV19 and J usage is TRBJ1-2; 9 bases align to TRBD1. After removal of 7 bases from V and 6 bases from J, the junction contained 12 bases not matched to a gene. Looked up from germline, CDR1 is LNHDA and CDR2 is SQIVND (reference sequence). The length of the CDR3 is 15 residues. CDR3 in DNA: TGTGCCAGTAACTCGGGGGACAGGGCCCTCGATGGCTACACCTTC. Encoded protein: CASNSGDRALDGYTF.

The rearrangement joins TRBV2 to TRBJ2-2; 7 bases are a match to TRBD1. V gave up 6 bases and J gave up 4 bases; unmatched junction bases: 23. The length of the CDR3 is 20 residues. Germline CDR1 and CDR2: SNHLY and FYNNEI. The CDR3 nucleotides read TGTGCCAGCAGGCTTCTTAACAGGGGCCCTACCTCCCGTACCACCGGGGAGCTGTTTTTT. This encodes CASRLLNRGPTSRTTGELFF. Full variable domain (rest looked up from reference TRBV2 and TRBJ2-2): EPEVTQTPSHQVTQMGQEVILRCVPISNHLYFYWYRQILGQKVEFLVSFYNNEISEKSEIFDDQFSVERPDGSNFTLKIRSTKLEDSAMYFCASRLLNRGPTSRTTGELFFGEGSRLTVL.

The V call is TRBV19, the J call TRBJ2-1; D not resolved. Germline CDR1 is LNHDA and CDR2 is SQIVND (reference sequence). The CDR3 length is 11 residues. The germline V and J ends were trimmed by 7 bases and 4 bases, with 5 bases remaining between them. The CDR3 reads CASTLYNEQFF. The CDR3 nucleotides are TGTGCCAGTACCCTTTACAATGAGCAGTTCTTC.

The chain carries TRBV4-3 and TRBJ2-7; unclear D gene. V lost 1 base to trimming and J lost 4 bases, with 5 bases between them. The CDR3 is made up of 12 amino acids. Germline values: CDR1 LGHNA, CDR2 YSLEER. The DNA of the CDR3 is TGCGCCAGCAGCCAAGGAGGATACGAGCAGTACTTC. Its translation: CASSQGGYEQYF.